This is a list of T cell receptor beta chains from one sample in a study of T cell responses to AZD1222 COVID-19 vaccine. The data were produced by immunoSEQ multiplex PCR, yet TCRdb's version contains in-frame clones alone and is incomplete. Among about 180,000 clones listed, approximately 90% were seen once. The sequencing used peripheral blood, collected 28 days after the second AZD1222 dose. The receptor set was obtained from an adult who received the AZD1222 COVID-19 vaccine. Both conserved end residues are part of each CDR3. Fields, in order: CDR3 protein, CDR3 DNA, J gene, clone size, V gene, D gene. D genes are given only for firm matches. The listing skips clone size in some rows; elsewhere it reads once, few, many or a size class.

CDR3aa: CASSSRAGTSTDTQYF
CDR3nt: TGCGCCAGCAGCTCCCGAGCGGGCACGAGCACAGATACGCAGTATTTT
j_gene: TRBJ2-3
abundance: few
v_gene: TRBV5-1
d_gene: NA

CDR3aa: CASSYSSSSSYEQYF
CDR3nt: TGTGCCAGCAGTTACTCGTCATCGAGCTCCTACGAGCAGTACTTC
j_gene: TRBJ2-7
abundance: NA
v_gene: TRBV6-2/TRBV6-3
d_gene: NA

CDR3aa: CATQERPYNEQFF
CDR3nt: TGTGCCACCCAGGAGCGACCCTACAATGAGCAGTTCTTC
j_gene: TRBJ2-1
abundance: NA
v_gene: TRBV14
d_gene: NA

CDR3aa: CASSTQGLREQYF
CDR3nt: TGTGCCAGCAGTACACAGGGGTTGAGGGAGCAGTACTTC
j_gene: TRBJ2-7
abundance: NA
v_gene: TRBV11-2
d_gene: TRBD1

CDR3aa: CASSPAGLGNTIYF
CDR3nt: TGTGCCAGCAGTCCCGCTGGGCTTGGAAACACCATATATTTT
j_gene: TRBJ1-3
abundance: NA
v_gene: TRBV6-2/TRBV6-3
d_gene: NA

CDR3aa: CASARGTSGTNEQFF
CDR3nt: TGTGCCAGTGCGAGAGGGACTAGCGGGACAAATGAGCAGTTCTTC
j_gene: TRBJ2-1
abundance: few
v_gene: TRBV18
d_gene: TRBD2

CDR3aa: CAISRPGNTEAFF
CDR3nt: TGTGCCATCAGTCGACCTGGGAATACTGAAGCTTTCTTT
j_gene: TRBJ1-1
abundance: NA
v_gene: TRBV10-3
d_gene: NA

CDR3aa: CASRGQGAPHEQFF
CDR3nt: TGTGCCAGCAGGGGACAGGGGGCTCCTCATGAGCAGTTCTTC
j_gene: TRBJ2-1
abundance: NA
v_gene: TRBV5-4
d_gene: TRBD1

CDR3aa: CASSPLVRLNNEQFF
CDR3nt: TGTGCCAGCAGCCCCCTGGTAAGGCTCAACAATGAGCAGTTCTTC
j_gene: TRBJ2-1
abundance: once
v_gene: TRBV7-3
d_gene: NA

CDR3aa: CASSRNEKLFF
CDR3nt: TGTGCCAGCAGCAGAAATGAAAAACTGTTTTTT
j_gene: TRBJ1-4
abundance: NA
v_gene: TRBV9
d_gene: NA

CDR3aa: CASSVLTGLSSNQPQHF
CDR3nt: TGTGCCAGCAGCGTACTGACAGGGCTCAGTAGCAATCAGCCCCAGCATTTT
j_gene: TRBJ1-5
abundance: NA
v_gene: TRBV7-9
d_gene: TRBD1

CDR3aa: CASSLWDSEQYF
CDR3nt: TGCGCCAGCAGCTTGTGGGACAGCGAGCAGTACTTC
j_gene: TRBJ2-7
abundance: NA
v_gene: TRBV5-1
d_gene: TRBD1

CDR3aa: CASSSMLEGANVLTF
CDR3nt: TGTGCCAGCAGTTCGATGCTTGAGGGGGCCAACGTCCTGACTTTC
j_gene: TRBJ2-6
abundance: few
v_gene: TRBV28
d_gene: NA

CDR3aa: CASESRETQYF
CDR3nt: TGTGCCAGCGAATCGCGGGAGACCCAGTACTTC
j_gene: TRBJ2-5
abundance: NA
v_gene: TRBV2
d_gene: NA

CDR3aa: CASSLPRGEGQFF
CDR3nt: TGTGCCAGCAGCCTCCCCAGGGGGGAAGGGCAGTTCTTC
j_gene: TRBJ2-1
abundance: NA
v_gene: TRBV14
d_gene: NA

CDR3aa: CASSLSGLGVLF
CDR3nt: TGTGCCAGCAGTTTATCAGGACTAGGAGTCCTCTTC
j_gene: TRBJ2-1
abundance: NA
v_gene: TRBV28
d_gene: TRBD2

CDR3aa: CASRGQGTNTGELFF
CDR3nt: TGTGCCAGCAGGGGACAGGGTACGAACACCGGGGAGCTGTTTTTT
j_gene: TRBJ2-2
abundance: NA
v_gene: TRBV21-1
d_gene: NA

CDR3aa: CASSNSGSRPGELFF
CDR3nt: TGTGCCAGTAGTAATAGCGGGTCCCGCCCCGGGGAGCTGTTTTTT
j_gene: TRBJ2-2
abundance: NA
v_gene: TRBV19
d_gene: TRBD2

CDR3aa: CASSIVRARPYEQYF
CDR3nt: TGTGCCAGTAGTATAGTTCGAGCGAGGCCCTACGAGCAGTACTTC
j_gene: TRBJ2-7
abundance: NA
v_gene: TRBV19
d_gene: NA

CDR3aa: CASSPEGGTGVDYEQYF
CDR3nt: TGCGCCAGCAGTCCGGAAGGCGGGACAGGGGTTGACTACGAGCAGTACTTC
j_gene: TRBJ2-7
abundance: NA
v_gene: TRBV23-1
d_gene: TRBD1

CDR3aa: CASTRGNNEQFF
CDR3nt: TGTGCCAGCACCCGGGGAAACAATGAGCAGTTCTTC
j_gene: TRBJ2-1
abundance: NA
v_gene: TRBV2
d_gene: NA

CDR3aa: CASSSTGEGSPLHF
CDR3nt: TGTGCCAGCAGCTCGACAGGGGAAGGTTCACCCCTCCACTTT
j_gene: TRBJ1-6
abundance: once
v_gene: TRBV4-2
d_gene: TRBD1

CDR3aa: CASSLVSGGGNTIYF
CDR3nt: TGTGCCAGCAGCTTGGTGTCCGGGGGTGGAAACACCATATATTTT
j_gene: TRBJ1-3
abundance: NA
v_gene: TRBV5-5
d_gene: NA

CDR3aa: CASMVSGDSYNEQFF
CDR3nt: TGCGCCAGCATGGTGTCAGGGGATTCCTACAATGAGCAGTTCTTC
j_gene: TRBJ2-1
abundance: NA
v_gene: TRBV5-1
d_gene: NA

CDR3aa: CASSQVRGNEQFF
CDR3nt: TGTGCCAGCAGCCAAGTAAGAGGGAATGAGCAGTTCTTC
j_gene: TRBJ2-1
abundance: NA
v_gene: TRBV14
d_gene: NA

CDR3aa: CASSYPLRGRAGELFF
CDR3nt: TGTGCCAGCAGTTACCCTTTGCGGGGCCGGGCCGGGGAGCTGTTTTTT
j_gene: TRBJ2-2
abundance: NA
v_gene: TRBV6-2/TRBV6-3
d_gene: NA

CDR3aa: CASSLPPGTSRYEQYF
CDR3nt: TGTGCCAGCAGCTTACCTCCCGGGACTAGTCGCTACGAGCAGTACTTC
j_gene: TRBJ2-7
abundance: once
v_gene: TRBV7-8
d_gene: TRBD2

CDR3aa: CASSWGRDGREQYF
CDR3nt: TGTGCCAGCAGCTGGGGACGGGACGGGCGCGAGCAGTACTTC
j_gene: TRBJ2-7
abundance: NA
v_gene: TRBV27
d_gene: NA

CDR3aa: CASSLVVTSSSSYNEQFF
CDR3nt: TGCGCCAGCAGCTTGGTCGTGACTAGCTCCAGCTCCTACAATGAGCAGTTCTTC
j_gene: TRBJ2-1
abundance: NA
v_gene: TRBV5-1
d_gene: TRBD2

CDR3aa: CASRPPSHEQYF
CDR3nt: TGTGCCAGCAGGCCCCCCTCCCACGAGCAGTACTTC
j_gene: TRBJ2-7
abundance: NA
v_gene: TRBV7-2
d_gene: NA

CDR3aa: CASSLYPGAEFNEKLFF
CDR3nt: TGTGCCAGCAGTTTATATCCCGGGGCAGAATTTAATGAAAAACTGTTTTTT
j_gene: TRBJ1-4
abundance: NA
v_gene: TRBV27
d_gene: NA

CDR3aa: CASSALGRGSRNTEAFF
CDR3nt: TGTGCCAGTAGTGCCCTGGGGAGGGGATCTCGGAACACTGAAGCTTTCTTT
j_gene: TRBJ1-1
abundance: NA
v_gene: TRBV19
d_gene: NA

CDR3aa: CASSQDRTANGYTF
CDR3nt: TGTGCCAGCAGCCAAGATCGAACGGCAAATGGCTACACCTTC
j_gene: TRBJ1-2
abundance: few
v_gene: TRBV4-2
d_gene: NA

CDR3aa: CASSQDIRGAKNIQYF
CDR3nt: TGCGCCAGCAGCCAAGATATCAGGGGCGCCAAAAACATTCAGTACTTC
j_gene: TRBJ2-4
abundance: once
v_gene: TRBV4-3
d_gene: NA

CDR3aa: CASSPYGTTGNTIYF
CDR3nt: TGTGCCAGCTCACCATATGGGACAACTGGAAACACCATATATTTT
j_gene: TRBJ1-3
abundance: NA
v_gene: TRBV18
d_gene: NA

CDR3aa: CASPLPGLIAGELFF
CDR3nt: TGTGCCAGCCCACTCCCGGGCCTTATAGCCGGGGAGCTGTTTTTT
j_gene: TRBJ2-2
abundance: NA
v_gene: TRBV7-9
d_gene: NA

CDR3aa: CASSPDRVSYEQYF
CDR3nt: TGTGCCAGCTCTCCGGACAGAGTTTCCTACGAGCAGTACTTC
j_gene: TRBJ2-7
abundance: NA
v_gene: TRBV6-5
d_gene: NA

CDR3aa: CASSIPLPGELFF
CDR3nt: TGTGCCAGCAGTATCCCCCTCCCCGGGGAGCTGTTTTTT
j_gene: TRBJ2-2
abundance: NA
v_gene: TRBV28
d_gene: NA

CDR3aa: CASSPEGQGASNEQYF
CDR3nt: TGTGCCAGCAGCCCTGAGGGACAGGGGGCATCCAACGAGCAGTACTTC
j_gene: TRBJ2-7
abundance: NA
v_gene: TRBV6-2/TRBV6-3
d_gene: TRBD1

CDR3aa: CASSLERAANTEAFF
CDR3nt: TGTGCCAGCAGCTTAGAGAGGGCAGCGAACACTGAAGCTTTCTTT
j_gene: TRBJ1-1
abundance: NA
v_gene: TRBV7-8
d_gene: NA

CDR3aa: CASSALFDVNTEAFF
CDR3nt: TGTGCCAGCAGTGCGCTCTTCGACGTGAACACTGAAGCTTTCTTT
j_gene: TRBJ1-1
abundance: NA
v_gene: TRBV6-2/TRBV6-3
d_gene: NA

CDR3aa: CSVEDLYRATYNEQFF
CDR3nt: TGCAGCGTTGAAGACCTATACAGGGCCACCTACAATGAGCAGTTCTTC
j_gene: TRBJ2-1
abundance: NA
v_gene: TRBV29-1
d_gene: NA

CDR3aa: CASSMGGRRTDTQYF
CDR3nt: TGTGCCAGTAGTATGGGCGGGAGGAGAACAGATACGCAGTATTTT
j_gene: TRBJ2-3
abundance: NA
v_gene: TRBV19
d_gene: TRBD2

CDR3aa: CASSLLRRTDEQYF
CDR3nt: TGTGCCAGCAGTCTACTCAGGCGGACCGACGAGCAGTACTTC
j_gene: TRBJ2-7
abundance: NA
v_gene: TRBV6-2/TRBV6-3
d_gene: NA

CDR3aa: CAIGGQSYEQYF
CDR3nt: TGTGCCATCGGGGGACAGTCCTACGAGCAGTACTTC
j_gene: TRBJ2-7
abundance: NA
v_gene: TRBV10-3
d_gene: TRBD1

CDR3aa: CASSLRGQLNTEAFF
CDR3nt: TGTGCCAGCAGCTTGAGGGGACAGTTGAACACTGAAGCTTTCTTT
j_gene: TRBJ1-1
abundance: NA
v_gene: TRBV7-2
d_gene: TRBD1

CDR3aa: CASSLFRGADYGYTF
CDR3nt: TGTGCCAGCAGTTTATTTAGGGGCGCGGACTATGGCTACACCTTC
j_gene: TRBJ1-2
abundance: NA
v_gene: TRBV27
d_gene: NA

CDR3aa: CASSYRTGGIGGYTF
CDR3nt: TGTGCCAGCAGTTACAGGACAGGGGGCATAGGTGGCTACACCTTC
j_gene: TRBJ1-2
abundance: NA
v_gene: TRBV27
d_gene: TRBD1

CDR3aa: CASSYFAGGFGEQFF
CDR3nt: TGTGCCAGCAGTTACTTCGCGGGAGGATTTGGTGAGCAGTTCTTC
j_gene: TRBJ2-1
abundance: NA
v_gene: TRBV6-2/TRBV6-3
d_gene: TRBD2

CDR3aa: CASSPPDIAREDEQYF
CDR3nt: TGTGCCAGCTCACCACCGGATATAGCGCGGGAGGACGAGCAGTACTTC
j_gene: TRBJ2-7
abundance: NA
v_gene: TRBV18
d_gene: TRBD2

CDR3aa: CASSPGQGAVTSGRPNEQFF
CDR3nt: TGCGCCAGCAGCCCCGGACAGGGGGCCGTGACTAGCGGGAGACCTAATGAGCAGTTCTTC
j_gene: TRBJ2-1
abundance: NA
v_gene: TRBV5-1
d_gene: NA

CDR3aa: CASSAPDRATEQYF
CDR3nt: TGTGCCAGCAGCGCCCCGGACAGGGCAACCGAGCAGTACTTC
j_gene: TRBJ2-7
abundance: NA
v_gene: TRBV9
d_gene: TRBD1

CDR3aa: CASSPQEAGGMYEQYF
CDR3nt: TGTGCCAGCAGCCCACAGGAAGCGGGAGGGATGTACGAGCAGTACTTC
j_gene: TRBJ2-7
abundance: NA
v_gene: TRBV9
d_gene: TRBD2

CDR3aa: CASSYPRGRGGDTQYF
CDR3nt: TGTGCCAGCAGTTACCCCCGGGGTCGAGGAGGGGATACGCAGTATTTT
j_gene: TRBJ2-3
abundance: NA
v_gene: TRBV6-5
d_gene: NA

CDR3aa: CASSSGTVEKLFF
CDR3nt: TGTGCCAGCAGCTCCGGGACAGTCGAAAAACTGTTTTTT
j_gene: TRBJ1-4
abundance: few
v_gene: TRBV7-9
d_gene: TRBD1

CDR3aa: CASSYKFRSYEQYF
CDR3nt: TGTGCCAGCAGTTATAAATTCCGGAGCTACGAGCAGTACTTC
j_gene: TRBJ2-7
abundance: NA
v_gene: TRBV6-2/TRBV6-3
d_gene: NA

CDR3aa: CASSLGAGRGAFF
CDR3nt: TGTGCCAGCAGCCTCGGGGCCGGACGGGGCGCTTTCTTT
j_gene: TRBJ1-1
abundance: NA
v_gene: TRBV7-8
d_gene: NA

CDR3aa: CASSAPTGLNEKLFF
CDR3nt: TGTGCCAGCAGCGCCCCGACAGGATTGAATGAAAAACTGTTTTTT
j_gene: TRBJ1-4
abundance: NA
v_gene: TRBV9
d_gene: NA

CDR3aa: CASSWYRTDTQYF
CDR3nt: TGTGCCAGCAGTTGGTATAGGACAGATACGCAGTATTTT
j_gene: TRBJ2-3
abundance: NA
v_gene: TRBV28
d_gene: NA

CDR3aa: CSVLGGYGYTF
CDR3nt: TGCAGCGTTCTGGGGGGCTATGGCTACACCTTC
j_gene: TRBJ1-2
abundance: NA
v_gene: TRBV29-1
d_gene: NA